The 30 T cell receptor beta chains in this list originate from one sample, sequenced in a study of regulatory dendritic cells for organ transplantation. Allogeneic regulatory or mature dendritic cells were co-cultured for roughly five days with CFSE-labeled sorted T cells at 1:10. Assay used: immunoSEQ multiplex PCR; TCRdb lists only in-frame clones, some missing. In the table there are several thousand clones, about two thirds of which are singletons. No cognate antigen is known for these TCRs. The sample consisted of memory CD8+ T cells from blood cultured with dendritic cells. Subset: CD45RO+ memory T cells. The receptors originated from a human donor in good health.

The CDR3 bases are TGTGCCAGCAGCCAACACCAAGGACCGTCCCACGAGCAGTACTTC. Translated: CASSQHQGPSHEQYF. The chain employs TRBV7-8 and TRBJ2-7; no definite D call. The CDR3 has 15 residues. The germline V gene has CDR1 SGHVS and CDR2 FQNEAQ. The germline V and J ends were trimmed by 5 bases and 5 bases, with 19 bases remaining between them.

V usage is TRBV28 and J usage is TRBJ2-3; the D is unclear. Germline CDR1 reads MDHEN; CDR2 reads SYDVKM. Trimming shortened V by 4 bases and J by 4 bases, and 3 bases separated the two germline ends. This CDR3 has 11 residues. In DNA form, the CDR3 reads TGTGCCAGCAGTTACCCAGATACGCAGTATTTT. This sequence encodes CASSYPDTQYF.

The chain links TRBV6-5 to TRBJ2-3, with D possibly matching TRBD2 (6 bases). The CDR3 spans 15 residues. Trimming pared 2 bases from V and 6 bases from J, leaving 15 bases between. The germline gives CDR1 MNHEY, CDR2 SVGAGI. The CDR3 DNA reads TGTGCCAGCAGTTACCGTAGCGGTGCCCCGGATACGCAGTATTTT. Encoded protein: CASSYRSGAPDTQYF.

The genes are TRBV5-6 and TRBJ1-2; maybe TRBD1 (5 bases). The germline V gene has CDR1 SGHDT and CDR2 YYEEEE. Trimming removed 7 bases from V and 4 bases from J, with 14 bases in between. The CDR3 runs 13 residues. Written as DNA, the CDR3 is TGTGCCAGCTCCTTAGATGGGGGCTATGGCTACACCTTC. Translation gives CASSLDGGYGYTF.

The chain joins TRBV4-3 to TRBJ2-1, with 7 bases identical to TRBD2. This CDR3 is 14 amino acids long. V lost 4 bases and J lost 10; bases outside the gene matches: 10. Germline loops: CDR1 LGHNA, CDR2 YSLEER. The CDR3 DNA reads TGCGCCAGCAGCCTTGGACTAGGCCCTGACGAGCAGTTCTTC. This codes for CASSLGLGPDEQFF.

The chain uses TRBV6-4 and TRBJ2-1, with TRBD2 identical over 14 bases. The V and J ends lost 3 bases and 6 bases, in that order; junction bases with no gene match: 1. Germline CDR1 is MRHNA and CDR2 is SNTAGT. This CDR3 has 15 residues. The CDR3, as DNA: TGTGCCAGCAGTGAGGGACTAGCGGGAGCCAATGAGCAGTTCTTC. Amino acid sequence: CASSEGLAGANEQFF.

The chain couples TRBV10-3 to TRBJ1-3; D gene uncertain. This CDR3 is 13 amino acids long. The ends were cut back, 4 bases at V and 8 bases at J, with 12 bases in the middle. Germline CDR1 and CDR2: ENHRY and SYGVKD. The CDR3 region is CAISVGLLHTIYF. The CDR3 DNA reads TGTGCCATCAGTGTAGGTTTGCTCCACACCATATATTTT.

The genes are TRBV10-3 and TRBJ2-3; the D gene could be TRBD1 or TRBD2 (5 bases each). Trimming stripped 4 bases from V and 3 bases from J, with 14 bases between. The CDR3 has 15 residues. Germline V gives CDR1 ENHRY, CDR2 SYGVKD. The CDR3 DNA sequence: TGTGCCATCAGTGCCGTTCGGGGCGGAACAGATACGCAGTATTTT. Its translation is CAISAVRGGTDTQYF.

The genes are TRBV6-7 and TRBJ2-7, with D unclear. TRBV6-7 belongs to the ORF category, with a function that is uncertain. V lost 6 bases to trimming and J lost 4 bases, with 13 bases between them. This CDR3 comprises 13 residues. In DNA form, the CDR3 reads TGTGCCAGCAGCCTTACCATATCGTACGAGCAGTACTTC. This sequence encodes CASSLTISYEQYF.

The gene calls are TRBV5-4 and TRBJ1-2, with D possibly being TRBD1 (5 bases). V lost 2 bases, J lost 0 bases, and 11 bases lay in between. This CDR3 spans 15 amino acids. Germline-derived CDR1 and CDR2 are SGHNT and YYREEE (reference sequence). CDR3 region: CASSLDSSANYGYTF. The DNA for the CDR3 is TGTGCCAGCAGCTTAGACAGTTCAGCTAACTATGGCTACACCTTC.

V and J are TRBV6-1 and TRBJ2-7, with 7 bases that match TRBD2. Trimming took 3 bases from V and 0 from J; bases not matched to a gene: 5. Per germline, CDR1 MNHNS and CDR2 SASEGT. CDR3 length equals 15 residues. CDR3: CASSEDPSGSYEQYF. The CDR3 bases are TGTGCCAGCAGTGAGGATCCTAGCGGCTCCTACGAGCAGTACTTC.

The chain couples TRBV28 to TRBJ2-5, with D maybe TRBD1 (6 bases). Germline CDR1 and CDR2: MDHEN and SYDVKM. CDR3 length: 15 residues. V lost 6 bases, J lost 1 base, and 15 bases lay in between. The CDR3 sequence is CASRHRDYLQETQYF. DNA for the CDR3: TGTGCCAGCAGGCACAGGGATTATCTCCAAGAGACCCAGTACTTC.

CDR3 sequence: CASSLVGVVGETQYF. The DNA of the CDR3 is TGTGCCAGCAGCTTAGTGGGGGTTGTAGGGGAGACCCAGTACTTC. V and J are TRBV11-2 and TRBJ2-5; the D call may be TRBD1 or TRBD2 (5 bases each). V lost 1 base, J lost 5 bases, and 14 bases lay in between. The CDR3 loop spans 15 amino acids. Germline CDR1 is SGHAT and CDR2 is FQNNGV.

The V call is TRBV4-3, the J call TRBJ1-4, with D uncertain. CDR1 LGHNA and CDR2 YSLEER come from the germline V gene. The CDR3 consists of 15 residues. V was trimmed by 4 bases and J by 0 bases, leaving 9 bases between them. The CDR3 DNA sequence: TGCGCCAGCAGCCCGACATCAGCAACTAATGAAAAACTGTTTTTT. Translation gives CASSPTSATNEKLFF.

This rearrangement joins TRBV11-2 to TRBJ1-2, with 9 positions matching TRBD1. There are 17 residues in the CDR3. With 5 bases clipped from V and 8 bases from J, the junction kept 18 bases outside the gene matches. Germline CDR1 and CDR2: SGHAT and FQNNGV. This CDR3 reads CASSPDYNPGTGSGYTF. CDR3 coding DNA: TGTGCCAGCAGCCCAGATTACAACCCCGGGACAGGGAGCGGCTACACCTTC. Full variable domain (missing parts from reference TRBV11-2 and TRBJ1-2): EAGVAQSPRYKIIEKRQSVAFWCNPISGHATLYWYQQILGQGPKLLIQFQNNGVVDDSQLPKDRFSAERLKGVDSTLKIQPAKLEDSAVYLCASSPDYNPGTGSGYTFGSGTRLTVV.

The gene calls are TRBV27 and TRBJ2-2; tentatively, D is TRBD1 or TRBD2 (6 bases each). This CDR3 contains 16 residues. The germline V gene encodes CDR1 MNHEY and CDR2 SMNVEV (reference sequence). V was trimmed by 6 bases and J by 0 bases, leaving 14 bases between them. The CDR3 protein is CASSVGGSANTGELFF. CDR3 sequence (DNA): TGTGCCAGCAGCGTAGGGGGGAGCGCGAACACCGGGGAGCTGTTTTTT.

This clone appeared a few times. The chain links TRBV15 to TRBJ2-2, with unresolved D. Germline V gene data show CDR1 as LNHNV and CDR2 as YYDKDF (reference sequence). The CDR3 consists of 14 residues. Trimming stripped 4 bases from V and 0 bases from J, with 6 bases between. CDR3 DNA sequence: TGTGCCACCAGCACGGGCGCGAACACCGGGGAGCTGTTTTTT. Translating gives CATSTGANTGELFF.

This clone was seen only a few times. This sequence joins TRBV6-1 and TRBJ1-2; tentatively, D is TRBD1 (6 bases). The CDR3 covers 12 residues. Germline CDR1 MNHNS, CDR2 SASEGT. Trimming stripped 8 bases from V and 5 bases from J, with 12 bases between. The CDR3 region is CASGGRTYGYTF. The CDR3 DNA is TGTGCCAGCGGGGGCAGGACGTATGGCTACACCTTC.

This clone was recorded once. This chain links TRBV6-6 with TRBJ2-5; perhaps TRBD2 as D (7 bases). Germline CDR1 is MNHNY and CDR2 is SVGAGI (reference sequence). Trimming pared 1 base from V and 1 base from J, leaving 10 bases between. The CDR3 sequence is 15 residues long. CDR3 loop: CASSYLGGLQETQYF. The CDR3 DNA reads TGTGCCAGCAGTTACTTGGGGGGGCTCCAAGAGACCCAGTACTTC.

The chain carries TRBV6-1 and TRBJ2-2, with D hard to call. Germline CDR1 MNHNS, CDR2 SASEGT. CDR3 length: 12 residues. The V end lost 5 bases, the J end lost 6 bases, and 7 bases lay between the germline ends. The CDR3 protein is CASSKRSGELFF. The CDR3 coding sequence is TGTGCCAGCAGTAAGAGGTCCGGGGAGCTGTTTTTT.

The rearrangement links TRBV7-8 to TRBJ2-7; D perhaps matches TRBD1 (6 bases). CDR3 length equals 16 residues. Looked up from germline, CDR1 is SGHVS and CDR2 is FQNEAQ. The germline V and J ends were trimmed by 0 bases and 0 bases, with 12 bases remaining between them. Here the CDR3 reads CASSLAGPDSSYEQYF. The CDR3 coding sequence is TGTGCCAGCAGCTTAGCGGGTCCGGACAGCTCCTACGAGCAGTACTTC.

The sample holds one count of this clone. The chain joins TRBV6-5 to TRBJ1-1; D ambiguous. The CDR3 runs 14 residues. V shed 7 bases and J shed 1 base, with 13 bases lying between them. The V gene's germline CDR1 is MNHEY and CDR2 SVGAGI. For the CDR3, the DNA is TGTGCCAGCAATCTGGCAGGATCGAACACTGAAGCTTTCTTT. Translating gives CASNLAGSNTEAFF.

The rearrangement joins TRBV5-4 to TRBJ1-1; D unclear. The CDR3 extends over 13 amino acids. Germline-derived CDR1 and CDR2 are SGHNT and YYREEE (reference sequence). Trimming pared 0 bases from V and 4 bases from J, leaving 7 bases between. CDR3 DNA sequence: TGTGCCAGCAGCTTGGTCGGTTTCACTGAAGCTTTCTTT. The encoded protein is CASSLVGFTEAFF.

J is TRBJ2-1 and V is TRBV5-1; 8 bases align to TRBD2. This CDR3 spans 15 amino acids. The V segment lost 4 bases and the J segment 7 bases; nucleotides outside the gene matches: 10. Germline CDR1 reads SGHRS; CDR2 reads YFSETQ. The CDR3 DNA reads TGCGCCAGCAGCCAAGTGGGCGGGGGGCAAAATGAGCAGTTCTTC. Translated: CASSQVGGGQNEQFF.

The rearrangement links TRBV27 to TRBJ1-2, with 8 bases aligning to TRBD1. The CDR3 spans 14 residues. V gave up 5 bases and J gave up 0 bases; unmatched junction bases: 2. The germline V gene has CDR1 MNHEY and CDR2 SMNVEV (reference sequence). The CDR3 sequence is CASSTQGANYGYTF. The CDR3 bases are TGTGCCAGCAGTACACAGGGGGCTAACTATGGCTACACCTTC.

This rearrangement joins TRBV25-1 to TRBJ1-4; D is uncertain. The CDR3 length is 14 residues. Trimming stripped 2 bases from V and 3 bases from J, with 7 bases between. Germline values: CDR1 MGHDK, CDR2 SYGVNS. CDR3 DNA: TGTGCCAGCAGTGAAGGGGATCCTAATGAAAAACTGTTTTTT. Amino acid sequence: CASSEGDPNEKLFF.

The V and J genes are TRBV7-3 and TRBJ2-5; 7 nucleotides line up with TRBD1. The length of the CDR3 is 14 residues. V lost 3 bases, J lost 3 bases, and 4 bases stayed unmatched. The germline V gene encodes CDR1 SGHTA and CDR2 FQGTGA. The CDR3 spells CASSLTGWEETQYF. Here the CDR3 DNA reads TGTGCCAGCAGCTTGACAGGGTGGGAAGAGACCCAGTACTTC. The entire variable domain, with the rest obtained from reference TRBV7-3 and TRBJ2-5, is as follows: GAGVSQTPSNKVTEKGKYVELRCDPISGHTALYWYRQSLGQGPEFLIYFQGTGAADDSGLPNDRFFAVRPEGSVSTLKIQRTERGDSAVYLCASSLTGWEETQYFGPGTRLLVL.

As for this clone: Mismatch with germline at one junction end may stem from a read error. The identical CDR3 is also encoded by other nucleotide sequences in the sample. V and J are TRBV7-9 and TRBJ2-1; 11 bases match TRBD2. CDR1 is SEHNR, CDR2 FQNEAQ, per germline (reference sequence). The CDR3 length is 14 residues. The CDR3 nucleotides are TGTGCCAGCAGCTTTACTAGCGGGGGCTGGGAGCAATTCTTC. It specifies CASSFTSGGWEQFF.

The chain employs TRBV19 and TRBJ2-2; D unresolved. Germline loops: CDR1 LNHDA, CDR2 SQIVND (reference sequence). V lost 5 bases and J lost 3, with 13 bases in between. This CDR3 has 15 residues. In DNA form, the CDR3 reads TGTGCCAGTAGTCCCCCGGGCCGCGACACCGGGGAGCTGTTTTTT. Its protein is CASSPPGRDTGELFF.

In DNA, the CDR3 is TGTGCCAGCAGTCGAGAGACAAATAACTACGAGCAGTACTTC. It is translated as CASSRETNNYEQYF. V is TRBV28 and J is TRBJ2-7; unclear D gene. The CDR3 has 14 residues. The V and J ends lost 5 bases and 3 bases respectively, with 14 bases between them. Germline V lookup: CDR1 MDHEN, CDR2 SYDVKM.